Sequencing of this T cell receptor (beta chain) was carried out in a study of T cell responses to AZD1222 COVID-19 vaccine. The CDR3 is 15 amino acids. V trimming: 6 bases; J trimming: 4 bases; junction bases outside the gene matches: 12. Germline CDR1 and CDR2: WNHNN and SYGVQD (reference sequence). Points on this clone: Its antigen remains unknown.

General observations from the study: The number of AZD1222 recipients seropositive at baseline was only 5 to 7. Females made up more of the donors, who were largely white British, and clonal diversity may have come out too low.

Produced via immunoSEQ multiplex PCR; TCRdb's table is partial and in-frame only. Of over 140,000 clones in the sample, 80% to 95% were seen once. This TCR was recovered from an adult who received the AZD1222 COVID-19 vaccine. The source was peripheral blood, collected 28 days after the second AZD1222 dose. This rearrangement joins TRBV10-1 to TRBJ2-7; 7 nucleotides align to TRBD2. Here the CDR3 reads CASRESAGVGYEQYF. CDR3 in DNA: TGCGCCAGCAGAGAAAGTGCGGGAGTAGGGTACGAGCAGTACTTC.